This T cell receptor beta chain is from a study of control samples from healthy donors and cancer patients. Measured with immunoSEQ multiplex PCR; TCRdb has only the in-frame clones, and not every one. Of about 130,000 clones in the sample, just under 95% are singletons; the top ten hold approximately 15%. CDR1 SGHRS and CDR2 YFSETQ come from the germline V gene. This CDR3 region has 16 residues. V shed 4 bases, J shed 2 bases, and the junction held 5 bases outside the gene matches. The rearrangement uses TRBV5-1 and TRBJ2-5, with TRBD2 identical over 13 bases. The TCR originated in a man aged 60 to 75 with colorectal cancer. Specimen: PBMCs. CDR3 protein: CASSPGTSGAQETQYF. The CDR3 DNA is TGCGCCAGCAGCCCCGGGACTAGCGGGGCACAAGAGACCCAGTACTTC. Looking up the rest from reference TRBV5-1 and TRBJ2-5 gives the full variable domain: KAGVTQTPRYLIKTRGQQVTLSCSPISGHRSVSWYQQTPGQGLQFLFEYFSETQRNKGNFPGRFSGRQFSNSRSEMNVSTLELGDSALYLCASSPGTSGAQETQYFGPGTRLLVL.